Following are 30 T cell receptor beta chains from one sample sequenced in a study of regulatory T cells in long-lasting Graves disease. The time point is: newly diagnosed GD, antithyroid drugs for less than 3 months. Construction of the TCR library relied on RNA isolated from PBMCs. The TCR beta library used iRepertoire HTBI primers with Arm-PCR amplification of CDR3. TCRdb passed the multiplex PCR reads through MiXCR, listing each CDR3 protein once. This table holds hundreds of thousands of distinct CDR3 sequences, 15% to 20% found once. These records were also assigned to another study, of T cells in Graves' hyperthyroidism and ophthalmopathy.

Sequenced here: peripheral blood mononuclear cells (PBMCs), sampled at new diagnosis, from a patient treated with antithyroid drugs. These receptors were taken from a woman in her 30s with Graves disease.

This clonotype came up many times. The chain employs TRBV28 and TRBJ2-1; TRBD2 matches at 9 bases. After removal of 1 base from V and 5 bases from J, the junction contained 3 bases not matched to a gene. Germline V gene sequence: CDR1 MDHEN, CDR2 SYDVKM. CDR3 size: 15 residues. CDR3 bases: TGTGCCAGCAGTTTATTTGCGGGAGGGAACAATGAGCAGTTCTTC. It specifies CASSLFAGGNNEQFF.

The rearrangement links TRBV18 to TRBJ2-5; a weak D match, TRBD2 (5 bases). Deletions cut 8 bases from V and 0 bases from J, with 16 bases between. CDR3 size: 15 residues. The germline CDR1 and CDR2 sequences are KGHSH and LQKENI. The CDR3 region is CASEEGLANQETQYF. CDR3 nucleotides: TGTGCCAGCGAAGAAGGATTAGCGAACCAAGAGACCCAGTACTTC.

This clonotype showed up many times. The chain links TRBV12-3 or TRBV12-4 to TRBJ1-4; tentatively, D is TRBD1 (5 bases). This CDR3 comprises 15 residues. Trimming removed 6 bases from V and 3 bases from J, with 14 bases in between. The CDR3 region is CASSFTRVANEKLFF. DNA for the CDR3: TGTGCCAGCAGCTTCACCAGGGTTGCTAATGAAAAACTGTTTTTT.

This clonotype has at least ten counts. This chain connects TRBV7-3 to TRBJ2-5; 7 bases agree with TRBD1. Trimming took 4 bases from V and 2 from J; bases not matched to a gene: 10. This CDR3 is built from 16 residues. Germline lookup yields CDR1 SGHTA and CDR2 FQGTGA. This CDR3 is CASSSGTATGQETQYF. In nucleotides, the CDR3 is TGTGCCAGCAGCTCTGGTACCGCGACAGGGCAAGAGACCCAGTACTTC.

This chain links TRBV28 with TRBJ2-4; 8 bases agree with TRBD1. V lost 6 bases to trimming and J lost 6 bases; unmatched junction nucleotides: 7. Germline values: CDR1 MDHEN, CDR2 SYDVKM. The CDR3 covers 14 residues. The CDR3 DNA reads TGTGCCAGCAGCGTACAGGGGGAAGTAAACATTCAGTACTTC. Amino acid sequence: CASSVQGEVNIQYF.

Regarding this clonotype: A single base separates this from a much larger clone, so it may be a read error. The V and J genes are TRBV6-5 and TRBJ1-2; D gene ambiguous. Germline CDR1 MNHEY, CDR2 SVGAGI. The CDR3 is 15 residues long. The CDR3 is CASSYSSGGYYGYAF. CDR3 bases: TGTGCCAGCAGTTACTCGAGTGGAGGGTACTATGGCTACGCCTTC.

This clonotype was counted between two and nine times. The V gene is TRBV11-3, the J gene TRBJ2-1; 9 bases are a match to TRBD2. Germline V CDR1 and CDR2: SGHNT, YENEEA. The junction had 6 bases not matched to a gene; V was cut back by 1 base and J by 5 bases. The CDR3 totals 16 residues. The CDR3 DNA is TGTGCCAGCAGCTTAGGGCTAGCGGGGCAAGACAATGAGCAGTTCTTC. This encodes CASSLGLAGQDNEQFF.

The CDR3 DNA follows: TGTGCCAGTAGTAAACGGGGGACAGGCCGAGGAGGCACAGATACGCAGTATTTT. Protein product: CASSKRGTGRGGTDTQYF. This chain uses TRBV19 with TRBJ2-3, with 8 bases matching TRBD1. The CDR3 is 18 amino acids. Losses at the gene ends were 4 bases for V and 1 base for J; bases not matched to a gene: 13. From germline, CDR1 is LNHDA and CDR2 SQIVND (reference sequence).

In its sample, this clonotype was seen many times. The genes are TRBV10-3 and TRBJ2-5; 7 positions match TRBD2. The germline V gene has CDR1 ENHRY and CDR2 SYGVKD. This CDR3 region has 14 residues. V was clipped by 3 bases and J by 5 bases; unmatched bases: 6. CDR3 nucleotides: TGTGCCATCAGTGACGGGGGGTCGCAGGAGACCCAGTACTTC. Amino acid sequence: CAISDGGSQETQYF.

This clonotype was seen only a few times. The rearrangement joins TRBV9 to TRBJ1-1; the D gene is possibly TRBD1 (6 bases). The V and J ends lost 0 bases and 8 bases respectively, with 11 bases between them. The CDR3 length is 13 residues. Germline V gives CDR1 SGDLS, CDR2 YYNGEE. The CDR3 sequence: CASSVVAGAEAFF. CDR3 nucleotides: TGTGCCAGCAGCGTAGTAGCGGGGGCGGAAGCTTTCTTT.

This clonotype was seen at least ten times. J is TRBJ1-1 and V is TRBV28; 7 bases are shared with TRBD1. Germline lookup yields CDR1 MDHEN and CDR2 SYDVKM. The J segment lost 5 bases and the V segment lost 6 bases, leaving 9 bases of the junction unmatched. This CDR3 contains 14 residues. In nucleotides, the CDR3 is TGTGCCAGCAGGACCGGGACAGACAGTACTGAAGCTTTCTTT. This codes for CASRTGTDSTEAFF. The full variable domain, its missing parts supplied by reference TRBV28 and TRBJ1-1, is DVKVTQSSRYLVKRTGEKVFLECVQDMDHENMFWYRQDPGLGLRLIYFSYDVKMKEKGDIPEGYSVSREKKERFSLILESASTNQTSMYLCASRTGTDSTEAFFGQGTRLTVV.

This clonotype was seen only a few times. CDR3 protein: CSVWGREANVLTF. CDR3 nucleotides: TGCAGCGTTTGGGGCAGGGAAGCCAACGTCCTGACTTTC. This chain uses TRBV29-1 with TRBJ2-6; D is perhaps TRBD1 (5 bases). This CDR3 is 13 amino acids long. V gave up 5 bases and J gave up 7 bases, with 12 bases separating them. Germline V gene lookup returns CDR1 SQVTM and CDR2 ANQGSEA.

This clonotype was observed at least ten times. The V gene is TRBV12-3 or TRBV12-4, the J gene TRBJ1-4, with D possibly being TRBD1 (5 bases). This CDR3 spans 17 amino acids. Deletions cut 8 bases from V and 0 bases from J, with 19 bases between. CDR3 bases: TGTGCCAGCCGCCTCGGGGCTCGGTCCTCAACTAATGAAAAACTGTTTTTT. Protein product: CASRLGARSSTNEKLFF.

This clonotype was counted ten times or more. The gene calls are TRBV27 and TRBJ2-1, with TRBD2 matching over 11 bases. CDR1 and CDR2 from the germline V gene are MNHEY and SMNVEV (reference sequence). The V and J ends lost 2 bases and 9 bases, in that order; junction bases with no gene match: 24. CDR3 length equals 21 residues. The CDR3 nucleotides are TGTGCCAGCAGTTTACTGCCTATAACTAGCGGGAGCCTGATTTCATTAGGTGAGCAGTTCTTC. The encoded protein is CASSLLPITSGSLISLGEQFF.

The sample holds many counts of this clonotype. V usage is TRBV20-1 and J usage is TRBJ1-1; possible D gene TRBD1, 5 bases. CDR1 and CDR2 (germline): DFQATT, SNEGSKA (reference sequence). The V gene lost 5 bases and the J gene lost 8 bases, with 15 bases spanning the gap. CDR3 length: 12 amino acids. CDR3 in DNA: TGCAGTGCTGGGTGGGGGGGGAAGGAAGCTTTCTTT. Translation: CSAGWGGKEAFF.

This clonotype was detected a few times. The chain carries TRBV20-1 and TRBJ2-5; 7 bases are shared with TRBD1. V lost 6 bases and J lost 2; bases outside the gene matches: 3. The germline gives CDR1 DFQATT, CDR2 SNEGSKA (reference sequence). The CDR3 covers 12 residues. The CDR3 DNA sequence: TGCAGTGCCCGACAGGGACAAGAGACCCAGTACTTC. Its protein is CSARQGQETQYF.

In this sample, this clonotype turned up a few times. The V call is TRBV11-2, the J call TRBJ2-1; perhaps D is TRBD1 or TRBD2 (5 bases each). CDR1 and CDR2 (germline): SGHAT, FQNNGV. Trimming shortened V by 1 base and J by 7 bases, and 11 bases separated the two germline ends. The CDR3 is 14 amino acids. The CDR3 nucleotides read TGTGCCAGCAGCTTAGGGGGACGACCGAATGAGCAGTTCTTC. Residues: CASSLGGRPNEQFF.

This chain links TRBV29-1 with TRBJ2-1; 7 bases align to TRBD2. Germline trimming cut 7 bases from V and 4 bases from J; bases unmatched to any gene: 7. The CDR3 consists of 13 residues. Per the germline V gene, CDR1 is SQVTM and CDR2 is ANQGSEA. CDR3 DNA: TGCAGCGCGGGTAGCGGGCCATACAATGAGCAGTTCTTC. Translating gives CSAGSGPYNEQFF.

In its sample, this clonotype was seen many times. The chain uses TRBV15 and TRBJ1-5; the D gene is possibly TRBD1 (5 bases). Germline V CDR1 and CDR2: LNHNV, YYDKDF (reference sequence). The CDR3 is 16 amino acids. V gave up 3 bases and J gave up 4 bases, with 16 bases separating them. The CDR3 nucleotides read TGTGCCACCAGCAGGGACGACAGAAAGGGGAATCAGCCCCAGCATTTT. This translates into CATSRDDRKGNQPQHF.

V is TRBV18 and J is TRBJ1-5, with D unclear. CDR1 and CDR2 from the germline V gene are KGHSH and LQKENI. The CDR3 spans 14 residues. With 3 bases removed from V and 5 bases from J, the gap between germline ends came to 11 bases. This CDR3 reads CASSPAWGDQPQHF. The DNA of the CDR3 is TGTGCCAGCTCACCGGCGTGGGGTGATCAGCCCCAGCATTTT. The full variable domain, rest sourced from reference TRBV18 and TRBJ1-5, is NAGVMQNPRHLVRRRGQEARLRCSPMKGHSHVYWYRQLPEEGLKFMVYLQKENIIDESGMPKERFSAEFPKEGPSILRIQQVVRGDSAAYFCASSPAWGDQPQHFGDGTRLSIL.

The chain uses TRBV7-9 and TRBJ2-5; D is unclear. V shed 5 bases and J shed 4 bases, with 14 bases lying between them. Germline V gene lookup returns CDR1 SEHNR and CDR2 FQNEAQ (reference sequence). The CDR3 has 14 amino acids. Written as DNA, the CDR3 is TGTGCCAGCAGCCTCGGCGTTACGGTAGAGACCCAGTACTTC. Amino acid sequence: CASSLGVTVETQYF.

Of note for this clonotype: The junction differs from germline at one of its ends, possibly a read error. This chain uses TRBV7-2 with TRBJ1-1, with a weak D call TRBD1 (5 bases). Per the germline V gene, CDR1 is SGHTA and CDR2 is FQGNSA. The CDR3 loop spans 14 amino acids. The CDR3 DNA follows: TGTGCCAGCAGCCCCCCAGGGACGAATTCTGAAGCTTCCTTT. It specifies CASSPPGTNSEASF.

This clonotype was seen more than once but under ten times. The chain is built from TRBV16 and TRBJ2-3; D not certain. Germline V gene data show CDR1 as KGHSY and CDR2 as FQNENV. V lost 0 bases to trimming and J lost 2 bases, with 3 bases between them. The CDR3 covers 13 residues. The CDR3 nucleotides read TGTGCCAGCAGCCAATCGGCCACAGATACGCAGTATTTT. This translates into CASSQSATDTQYF.

This clonotype came up a few times. The chain combines TRBV7-6 with TRBJ2-7; possibly TRBD1 for D (7 bases). Between the trimmed V and J ends, which lost 3 bases and 12 bases, there was a span of 15 bases. CDR3 size: 12 residues. Germline V gives CDR1 SGHVS, CDR2 FNYEAQ. For the CDR3, the DNA is TGTGCCAGCAGCTTTCAGGGGGGTTATCCGTACTTC. Translating gives CASSFQGGYPYF.

This clonotype has a handful of counts. This chain links TRBV27 with TRBJ2-2, with unresolved D. Trimming cost V 3 bases and J 1 base, with 15 bases left between them. CDR1 MNHEY and CDR2 SMNVEV come from the germline V gene (reference sequence). This CDR3 contains 17 residues. This CDR3 reads CASSFKALTGNTGELFF. The CDR3 DNA is TGTGCCAGCAGTTTTAAGGCCTTGACGGGGAACACCGGGGAGCTGTTTTTT.

The V gene is TRBV27, the J gene TRBJ2-2; D possibly matches TRBD1 or TRBD2 (5 bases each). Trimming pared 7 bases from V and 3 bases from J, leaving 12 bases between. CDR1 MNHEY and CDR2 SMNVEV come from the germline V gene (reference sequence). There are 14 residues in the CDR3. The CDR3 spells CASTWDRYTGELFF. In DNA form, the CDR3 reads TGTGCCAGCACCTGGGACCGCTACACCGGGGAGCTGTTTTTT.

This clonotype occurred many times. DNA of the CDR3: TGTGCCAGCGGGGAGGACTCACAACCCGGGGAGCTGTTTTTT. The encoded protein is CASGEDSQPGELFF. The rearrangement joins TRBV2 to TRBJ2-2, with D possibly matching TRBD2 (6 bases). The CDR3 loop spans 14 amino acids. V dropped 8 bases and J dropped 6 bases, with 16 bases sitting between them. Germline assignment: CDR1 SNHLY and CDR2 FYNNEI.

This clonotype was counted at least ten times. V usage is TRBV6-2 or TRBV6-3 and J usage is TRBJ2-7; 8 nucleotides align to TRBD1. In germline, CDR1 is MNHEY, CDR2 SVGEGT. V lost 5 bases and J lost 1; bases outside the gene matches: 7. There are 15 residues in the CDR3. In DNA, the CDR3 is TGTGCCAGCAGTGACGGGACAGGCGGTTCCTACGAGCAGTACTTC. Its translation is CASSDGTGGSYEQYF.

This clonotype was observed many times. V is TRBV10-2 and J is TRBJ2-5, with D unclear. The CDR3 extends over 13 amino acids. Trimming took off 2 bases at V and 1 base at J, with 5 bases between the two ends. Per germline, CDR1 WSHSY and CDR2 SAAADI. DNA for the CDR3: TGCGCCAGCAGTGAGGGACCCCAAGAGACCCAGTACTTC. It encodes CASSEGPQETQYF.

This clonotype was detected a few times. J is TRBJ2-7 and V is TRBV20-1; 10 bases are shared with TRBD2. CDR3 length: 13 residues. V lost 3 bases to trimming and J lost 5 bases; unmatched junction nucleotides: 4. Germline V gene sequence: CDR1 DFQATT, CDR2 SNEGSKA (reference sequence). The CDR3 loop reads CSARASGRNEQYF. CDR3 DNA: TGCAGTGCTAGGGCTAGCGGGAGAAACGAGCAGTACTTC.